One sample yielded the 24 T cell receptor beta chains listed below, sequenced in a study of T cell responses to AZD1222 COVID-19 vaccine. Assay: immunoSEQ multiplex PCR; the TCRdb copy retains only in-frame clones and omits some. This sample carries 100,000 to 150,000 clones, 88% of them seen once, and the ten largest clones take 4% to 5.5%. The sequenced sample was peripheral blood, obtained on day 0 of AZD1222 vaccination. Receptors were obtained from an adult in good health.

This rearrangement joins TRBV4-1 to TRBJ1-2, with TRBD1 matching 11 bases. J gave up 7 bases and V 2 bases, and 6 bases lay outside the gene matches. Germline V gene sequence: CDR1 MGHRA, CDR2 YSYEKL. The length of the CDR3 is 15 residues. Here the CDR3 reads CASSQQQDRGLGYTF. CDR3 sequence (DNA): TGCGCCAGCAGCCAACAACAGGACAGGGGGCTTGGCTACACCTTC.

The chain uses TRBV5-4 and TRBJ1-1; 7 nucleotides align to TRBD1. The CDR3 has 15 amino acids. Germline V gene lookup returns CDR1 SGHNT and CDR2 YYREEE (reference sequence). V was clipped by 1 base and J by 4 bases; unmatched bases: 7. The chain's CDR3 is CASSLIQGGSTEAFF. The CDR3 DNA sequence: TGTGCCAGCAGCTTGATCCAGGGGGGGAGCACTGAAGCTTTCTTT.

The CDR3 bases are TGTGCCAGCAGTGAACAGGGAGGCGCTGAAGCTTTCTTT. This translates into CASSEQGGAEAFF. The rearrangement links TRBV6-1 to TRBJ1-1, with D perhaps TRBD1 (5 bases). V dropped 2 bases and J dropped 6 bases, with 10 bases sitting between them. The CDR3 runs 13 residues. Per the germline V gene, CDR1 is MNHNS and CDR2 is SASEGT.

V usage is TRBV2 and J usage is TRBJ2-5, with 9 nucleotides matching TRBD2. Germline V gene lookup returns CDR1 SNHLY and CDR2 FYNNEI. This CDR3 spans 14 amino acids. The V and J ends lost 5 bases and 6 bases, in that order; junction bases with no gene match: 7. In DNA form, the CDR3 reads TGTGCCAGCAGTACAGCGGGGGGTTCTAAGACCCAGTACTTC. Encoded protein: CASSTAGGSKTQYF.

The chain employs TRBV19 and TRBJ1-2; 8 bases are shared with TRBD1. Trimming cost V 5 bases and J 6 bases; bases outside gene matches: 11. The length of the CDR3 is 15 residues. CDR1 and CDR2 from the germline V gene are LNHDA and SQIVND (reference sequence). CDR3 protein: CASSRSFTGGDGYTF. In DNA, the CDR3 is TGTGCCAGTAGTCGTTCCTTTACAGGGGGAGATGGCTACACCTTC.

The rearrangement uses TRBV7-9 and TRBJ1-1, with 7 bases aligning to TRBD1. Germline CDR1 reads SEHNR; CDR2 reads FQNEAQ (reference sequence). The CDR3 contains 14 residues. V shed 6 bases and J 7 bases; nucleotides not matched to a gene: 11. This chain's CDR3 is CASSQDRAGDEAFF. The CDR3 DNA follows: TGTGCCAGCAGTCAAGACAGGGCTGGGGATGAAGCTTTCTTT.

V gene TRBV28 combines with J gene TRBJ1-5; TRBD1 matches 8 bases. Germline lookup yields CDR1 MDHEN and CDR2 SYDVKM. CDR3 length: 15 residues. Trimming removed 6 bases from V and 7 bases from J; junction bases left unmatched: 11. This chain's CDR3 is CASRPDREPLQPQHF. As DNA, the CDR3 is TGTGCCAGCAGGCCGGACAGGGAGCCCCTACAGCCCCAGCATTTT.

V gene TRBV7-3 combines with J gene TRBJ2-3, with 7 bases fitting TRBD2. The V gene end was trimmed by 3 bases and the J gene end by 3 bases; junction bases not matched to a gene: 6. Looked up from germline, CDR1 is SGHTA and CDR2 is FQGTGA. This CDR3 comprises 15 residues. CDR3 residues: CASSLASAGTDTQYF. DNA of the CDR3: TGTGCCAGCAGCTTGGCTTCAGCGGGAACAGATACGCAGTATTTT.

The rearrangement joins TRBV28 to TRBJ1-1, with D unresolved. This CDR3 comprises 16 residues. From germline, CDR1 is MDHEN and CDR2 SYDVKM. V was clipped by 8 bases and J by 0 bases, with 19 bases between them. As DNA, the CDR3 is TGTGCCAGCCGAACAGAAGGGTCCCTAATGAACACTGAAGCTTTCTTT. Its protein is CASRTEGSLMNTEAFF.

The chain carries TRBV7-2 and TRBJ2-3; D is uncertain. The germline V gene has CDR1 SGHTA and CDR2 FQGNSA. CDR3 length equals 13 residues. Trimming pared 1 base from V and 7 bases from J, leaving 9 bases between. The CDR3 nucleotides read TGTGCCAGCAGCTTAGACAACGGCAATACGCAGTATTTT. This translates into CASSLDNGNTQYF.

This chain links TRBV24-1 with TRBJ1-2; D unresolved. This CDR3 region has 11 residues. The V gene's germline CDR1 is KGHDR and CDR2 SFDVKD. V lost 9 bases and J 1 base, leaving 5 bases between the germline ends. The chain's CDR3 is CATLSNYGYTF. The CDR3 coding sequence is TGTGCCACCCTCAGTAACTATGGCTACACCTTC.

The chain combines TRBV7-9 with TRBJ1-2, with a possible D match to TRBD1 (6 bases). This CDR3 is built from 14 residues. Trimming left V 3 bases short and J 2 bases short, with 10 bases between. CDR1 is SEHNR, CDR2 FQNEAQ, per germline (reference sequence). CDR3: CASSFGGPNYGYTF. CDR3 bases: TGTGCCAGCAGCTTTGGGGGCCCCAACTATGGCTACACCTTC.

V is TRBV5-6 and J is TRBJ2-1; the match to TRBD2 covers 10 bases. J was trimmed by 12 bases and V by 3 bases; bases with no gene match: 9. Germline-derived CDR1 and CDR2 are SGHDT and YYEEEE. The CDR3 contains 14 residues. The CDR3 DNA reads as TGTGCCAGCAGCTCCGCCAATAGCGGGAGGAGGCAGTTCTTC. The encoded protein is CASSSANSGRRQFF.

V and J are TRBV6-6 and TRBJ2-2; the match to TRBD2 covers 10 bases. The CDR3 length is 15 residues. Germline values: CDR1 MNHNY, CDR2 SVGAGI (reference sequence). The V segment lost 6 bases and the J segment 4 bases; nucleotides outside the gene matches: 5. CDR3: CASRPGLAPTGELFF. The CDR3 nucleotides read TGTGCCAGCAGGCCGGGACTAGCGCCCACCGGGGAGCTGTTTTTT.

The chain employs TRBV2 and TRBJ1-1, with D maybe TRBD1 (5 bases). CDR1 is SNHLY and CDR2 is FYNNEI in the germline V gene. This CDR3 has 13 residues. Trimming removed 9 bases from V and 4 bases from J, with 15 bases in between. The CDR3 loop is CASALGGGTEAFF. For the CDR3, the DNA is TGTGCCAGTGCCCTGGGGGGTGGCACTGAAGCTTTCTTT.

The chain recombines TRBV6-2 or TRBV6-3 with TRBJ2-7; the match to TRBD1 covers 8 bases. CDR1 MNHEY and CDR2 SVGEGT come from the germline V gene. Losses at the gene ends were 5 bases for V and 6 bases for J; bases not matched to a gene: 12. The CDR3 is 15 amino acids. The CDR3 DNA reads TGTGCCAGCAGTCCGTACCCCCGGACAGGGTTCGAGCAGTACTTC. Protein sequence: CASSPYPRTGFEQYF.

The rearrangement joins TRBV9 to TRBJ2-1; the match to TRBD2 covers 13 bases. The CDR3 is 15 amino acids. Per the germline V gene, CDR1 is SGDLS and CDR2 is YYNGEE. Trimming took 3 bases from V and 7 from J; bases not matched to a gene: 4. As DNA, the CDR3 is TGTGCCAGCAGCGCACTAGCGGGGGGGCTGAATGAGCAGTTCTTC. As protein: CASSALAGGLNEQFF.

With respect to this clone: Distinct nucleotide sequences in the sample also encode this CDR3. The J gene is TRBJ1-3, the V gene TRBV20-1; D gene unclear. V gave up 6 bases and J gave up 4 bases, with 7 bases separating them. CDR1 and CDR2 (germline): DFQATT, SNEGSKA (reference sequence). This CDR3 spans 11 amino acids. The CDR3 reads CSALSGNTIYF. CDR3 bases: TGCAGTGCCTTATCGGGAAACACCATATATTTT.

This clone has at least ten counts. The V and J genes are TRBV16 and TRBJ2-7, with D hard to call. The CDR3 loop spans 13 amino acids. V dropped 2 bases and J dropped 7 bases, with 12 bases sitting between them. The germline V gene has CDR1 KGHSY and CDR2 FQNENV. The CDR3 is CASSQLVGWEQYF. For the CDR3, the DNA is TGTGCCAGCAGCCAACTTGTAGGGTGGGAGCAGTACTTC. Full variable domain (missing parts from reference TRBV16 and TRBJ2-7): GEEVAQTPKHLVRGEGQKAKLYCAPIKGHSYVFWYQQVLKNEFKFLISFQNENVFDETGMPKERFSAKCLPNSPCSLEIQATKLEDSAVYFCASSQLVGWEQYFGPGTRLTVT.

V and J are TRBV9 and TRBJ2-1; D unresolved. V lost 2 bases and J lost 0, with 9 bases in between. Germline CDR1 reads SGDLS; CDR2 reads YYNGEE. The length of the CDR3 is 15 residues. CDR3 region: CASSVDASSYNEQFF. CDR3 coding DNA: TGTGCCAGCAGCGTCGACGCTAGCTCCTACAATGAGCAGTTCTTC.

The CDR3 region has the DNA TGTGCCAGCAGCCAAGTGGTTAAGGGCGCTCAGGGACTCAACACAGATACGCAGTATTTT. Translation gives CASSQVVKGAQGLNTDTQYF. The chain uses TRBV3-1 (or the pseudogene TRBV3-2) and TRBJ2-3, with a weak D call TRBD2 (6 bases). Looked up from germline, CDR1 is LGHDT and CDR2 is YNNKEL (reference sequence). The CDR3 has 20 residues. Between the trimmed V and J ends, which lost 1 base and 2 bases, there was a span of 25 bases.

The DNA of the CDR3 is TGCAGCGTTGTGCGGGGGCCAGCCTACGAGCAGTACTTC. Amino acid sequence: CSVVRGPAYEQYF. The J gene is TRBJ2-7, the V gene TRBV29-1; a possible D gene is TRBD2 (7 bases). The CDR3 loop spans 13 amino acids. Germline V gene data show CDR1 as SQVTM and CDR2 as ANQGSEA. V lost 4 bases to trimming and J lost 2 bases, with 12 bases between them.

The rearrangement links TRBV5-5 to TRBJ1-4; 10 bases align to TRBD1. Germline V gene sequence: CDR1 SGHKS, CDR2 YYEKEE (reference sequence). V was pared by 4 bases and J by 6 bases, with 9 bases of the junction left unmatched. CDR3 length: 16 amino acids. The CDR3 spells CASSTTGGDGYEKLFF. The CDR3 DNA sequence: TGTGCCAGCAGCACGACAGGGGGCGATGGTTATGAAAAACTGTTTTTT.

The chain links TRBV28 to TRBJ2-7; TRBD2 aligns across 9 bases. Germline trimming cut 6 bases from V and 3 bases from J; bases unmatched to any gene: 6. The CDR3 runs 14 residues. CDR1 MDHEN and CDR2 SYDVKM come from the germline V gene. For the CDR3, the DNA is TGTGCCAGCAGCGTGGGACTAGCTGGCTACGAGCAGTACTTC. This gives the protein CASSVGLAGYEQYF.